The sequence of this T cell receptor (beta chain) was determined in a study of T cell changes during pregnancy in multiple sclerosis. Repertoires were generated with immunoSEQ multiplex PCR, while TCRdb's copy carries only in-frame clones and drops some. The sample contains over 45,000 clones, about nine tenths of which appear only once. The sample here was peripheral blood, taken after pregnancy. This clonotype was obtained from a female donor with multiple sclerosis, enrolled in a pregnancy study.

CDR3 amino acids: CASSPRGTGGTYEQYF. The DNA for the CDR3 is TGTGCCAGCTCACCCCGCGGGACAGGGGGCACGTACGAGCAGTACTTC. V gene TRBV18 combines with J gene TRBJ2-7; 12 bases are a match to TRBD1. V lost 3 bases and J lost 4; bases outside the gene matches: 7. CDR1 is KGHSH, CDR2 LQKENI, per germline. The CDR3 loop spans 16 amino acids.